Below, 3 T cell receptor beta chains from the same sample are listed, as sequenced in a study of T cells in Graves' hyperthyroidism and ophthalmopathy. It was RNA transcripts that yielded the amplified TCR beta CDR3 regions. The TCR CDR3 was amplified in a first-round RT-PCR using the HTBI primer set. TCRdb analysed the multiplex PCR reads with MiXCR anew, one entry per CDR3 protein. The sample lists about 500,000 distinct CDR3 sequences, over 15% occurring once. Sequencing was done on a sample of blood. These receptors came from a woman under 30 with Graves' hyperthyroidism.

This clonotype was counted ten times or more. J is TRBJ2-7 and V is TRBV20-1; no reliable D call. Per germline, CDR1 DFQATT and CDR2 SNEGSKA (reference sequence). The CDR3 has 12 residues. V gave up 6 bases and J gave up 3 bases, with 12 bases separating them. CDR3: CSATGPLYEQYF. The CDR3 coding sequence is TGCAGTGCGACCGGTCCACTCTACGAGCAGTACTTC.

The V gene is TRBV10-3, the J gene TRBJ1-5, with TRBD1 as a possible D gene (6 bases). The V gene lost 0 bases and the J gene lost 11 bases, with 20 bases spanning the gap. This CDR3 contains 16 residues. Germline lookup yields CDR1 ENHRY and CDR2 SYGVKD. CDR3 protein: CAISESYGTREGAQHF. DNA of the CDR3: TGTGCCATCAGTGAGTCGTACGGGACCCGCGAGGGGGCCCAGCATTTT.

This clonotype has only a few counts. This chain uses TRBV18 with TRBJ2-1; D is unresolved. Trimming left V 0 bases short and J 6 bases short, with 9 bases between. CDR3 length: 14 residues. The germline CDR1 and CDR2 sequences are KGHSH and LQKENI. CDR3 residues: CASSPPDEFNEQFF. The CDR3 region has the DNA TGTGCCAGCTCACCACCGGACGAATTCAATGAGCAGTTCTTC. The full variable domain, its missing parts supplied by reference TRBV18 and TRBJ2-1, is NAGVMQNPRHLVRRRGQEARLRCSPMKGHSHVYWYRQLPEEGLKFMVYLQKENIIDESGMPKERFSAEFPKEGPSILRIQQVVRGDSAAYFCASSPPDEFNEQFFGPGTRLTVL.